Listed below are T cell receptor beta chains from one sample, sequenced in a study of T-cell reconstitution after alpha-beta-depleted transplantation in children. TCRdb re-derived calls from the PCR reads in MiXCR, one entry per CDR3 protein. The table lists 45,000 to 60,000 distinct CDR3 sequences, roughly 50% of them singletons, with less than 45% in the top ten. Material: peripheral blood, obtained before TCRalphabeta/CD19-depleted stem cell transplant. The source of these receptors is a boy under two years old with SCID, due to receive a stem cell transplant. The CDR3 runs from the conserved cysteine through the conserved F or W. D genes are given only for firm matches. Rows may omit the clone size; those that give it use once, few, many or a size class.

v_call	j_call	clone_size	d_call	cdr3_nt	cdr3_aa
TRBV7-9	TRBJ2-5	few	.	TGTGCCAGCAGCTGGGACCAAGAGACCCAGTACTTC	CASSWDQETQYF
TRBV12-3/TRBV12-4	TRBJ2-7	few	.	TGTGCCAGCAGTCCCACTCGCCACTACGAGCAGTACTTC	CASSPTRHYEQYF
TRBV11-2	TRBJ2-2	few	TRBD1	TGTGCCAGCAGCTTGTCTACAGGGGGAACCGGGGAGCTGTTTTTT	CASSLSTGGTGELFF
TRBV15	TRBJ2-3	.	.	TGTGCCACCAGCAGAGGGGGGCAGGGAAAGGGTACGCAGTATTTT	CATSRGGQGKGTQYF
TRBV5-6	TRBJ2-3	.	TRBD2	TGTGCCAGCAGCTCAGGACTAGCGGGGGGGTTCACAGATACGCAGTATTTT	CASSSGLAGGFTDTQYF
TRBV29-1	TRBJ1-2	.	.	TGCAGCGTTGAGGGCAGCTACTATGGCTACACCTTC	CSVEGSYYGYTF
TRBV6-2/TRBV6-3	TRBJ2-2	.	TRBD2	TGTGCCAGCAGCCCCGGACTAGCGGGGGAGAATGGGGAGCTGTTTTTT	CASSPGLAGENGELFF
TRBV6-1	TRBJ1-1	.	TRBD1	TGTGCCAGCAGGGGGACAGGGGGCGATGAAGCTTTCTTT	CASRGTGGDEAFF
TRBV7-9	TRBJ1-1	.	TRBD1	TGTGCCAGCAGCCTACAGGGGGAATGGACTGAAGCTTTCTTT	CASSLQGEWTEAFF
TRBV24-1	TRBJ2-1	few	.	TGTGCCACCAGTGATTTCGGACGGAATGAGCAGTTCTTC	CATSDFGRNEQFF
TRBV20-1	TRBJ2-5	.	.	TGCAGTGCTAGAGTTTCAACCCTCGGGGGGACCCAGTACTTC	CSARVSTLGGTQYF
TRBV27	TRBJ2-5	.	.	TGTGCCAGCAGTTTATTTGGCCAAGAGACCCAGTACTTC	CASSLFGQETQYF
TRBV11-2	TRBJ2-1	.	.	TGTGCCAGCAGCGAAGGGGGGGACTACAATGAGCAGTTCTTC	CASSEGGDYNEQFF
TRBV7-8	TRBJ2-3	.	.	TGTGCCAGCAGCTTAACCCCGGGGGCAGATACGCAGTATTTT	CASSLTPGADTQYF
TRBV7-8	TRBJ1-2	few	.	TGTGCCAGCAGCTTTGGTGGAGGGGGCTACACCTTC	CASSFGGGGYTF
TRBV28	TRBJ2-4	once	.	TGTGCCAGCAGTACCCCTGCGATGGGGGAGAAAAACATTCAGTACTTC	CASSTPAMGEKNIQYF
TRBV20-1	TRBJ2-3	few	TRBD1	TGCAGTGCTAGTGGGACAGGGGGCACAGATACGCAGTATTTT	CSASGTGGTDTQYF
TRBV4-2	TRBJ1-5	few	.	TGTGCCAGCAGCCAAGAAAGGGCAGGTTATAGCAATCAGCCCCAGCATTTT	CASSQERAGYSNQPQHF
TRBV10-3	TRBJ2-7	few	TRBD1	TGTGCCATTCAGGGGGCTCGGTACGAGCAGTACTTC	CAIQGARYEQYF
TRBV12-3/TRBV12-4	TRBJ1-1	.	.	TGTGCCAGCAGTTTACGCGCAGACACTGAAGCTTTCTTT	CASSLRADTEAFF
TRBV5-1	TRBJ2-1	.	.	TGCGCCAGCAGCTTGATCGCAGGGGCCTACAATGAGCAGTTCTTC	CASSLIAGAYNEQFF
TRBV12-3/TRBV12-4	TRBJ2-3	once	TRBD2	TGTGCCAGCAGTTCCCCTGGGACTAGCGGGGGGGCCTTGTCGACAGATACGCAGTATTTT	CASSSPGTSGGALSTDTQYF
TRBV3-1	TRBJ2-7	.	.	TGTGCCAGCAGCCATGTCCCCTACGAGCAGTACTTC	CASSHVPYEQYF
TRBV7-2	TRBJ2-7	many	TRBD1	TGTGCCAGCAGCCTACGGGACAGTATACTCTACGAGCAGTACTTC	CASSLRDSILYEQYF
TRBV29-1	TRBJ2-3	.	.	TGCAGCGTAGGGTGGGGGGCAGGGAATACGCAGTATTTT	CSVGWGAGNTQYF
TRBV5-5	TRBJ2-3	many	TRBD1	TGTGCCAGCAGCTCCGGGACAGGGTTCTTGGATACGCAGTATTTT	CASSSGTGFLDTQYF
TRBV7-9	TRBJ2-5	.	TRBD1	TGTGCCAGCAGCAGATGGACAGGGCGGGAAGAGACCCAGTACTTC	CASSRWTGREETQYF
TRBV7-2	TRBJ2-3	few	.	TGTGCCAGCAGCTTTCTAGGGAACACAGATACGCAGTATTTT	CASSFLGNTDTQYF
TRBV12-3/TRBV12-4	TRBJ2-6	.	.	TGTGCCAGCAGTGAGGACAGCTCTGGGGCCAACGTCCTGACTTTC	CASSEDSSGANVLTF
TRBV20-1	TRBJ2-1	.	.	TGCAGCGTAGATCAGAGGGTTTTTAATGAGCAGTTCTTC	CSVDQRVFNEQFF
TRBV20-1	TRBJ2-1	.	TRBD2	TGCAGTGCAGAGGGACTAGCGGGTCTCAATGAGCAGTTCTTC	CSAEGLAGLNEQFF
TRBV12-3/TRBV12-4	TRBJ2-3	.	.	TGTGCCAGCAGTTTAATCTACAGGGTGGATACGCAGTATTTT	CASSLIYRVDTQYF
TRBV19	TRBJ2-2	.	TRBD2	TGTGCCAGTAGTACTAGCGGGGCGAACACCGGGGAGCTGTTTTTT	CASSTSGANTGELFF
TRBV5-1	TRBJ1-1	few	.	TGCGCCAGCAGCTTGGAGGGGGACGGCACTGAAGCTTTCTTT	CASSLEGDGTEAFF
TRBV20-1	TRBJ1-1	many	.	TGCAGTGCTAGAGAACCCGGGTTCACTGAAGCTTTCTTT	CSAREPGFTEAFF
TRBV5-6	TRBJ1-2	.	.	TGTGCCAGCAGCTTGGAACCGGGATACTATGGCTACACCTTC	CASSLEPGYYGYTF
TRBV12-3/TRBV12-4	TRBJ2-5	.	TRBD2	TGTGCCAGCAGTTTAGGTGTCTCGGGGGGGCCCGGGGAGACCCAGTACTTC	CASSLGVSGGPGETQYF
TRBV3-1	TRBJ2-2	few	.	TGTGCCAGCAGCCGACCGGGGCCGAACACCGGGGAGCTGTTTTTT	CASSRPGPNTGELFF
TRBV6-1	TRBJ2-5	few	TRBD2	TGTGCCAGCAGTCAGACTAGCGGGGGGGCGGAGACCCAGTACTTC	CASSQTSGGAETQYF
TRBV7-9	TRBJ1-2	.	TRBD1	TGTGCCAGCAGCTACCCGGACAGGACCAACCTCTATGGCTACACCTTC	CASSYPDRTNLYGYTF
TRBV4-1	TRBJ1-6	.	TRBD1	TGCGCCAGCAGCCAAGAGGGACAGGGATGGCCCCTCCACTTT	CASSQEGQGWPLHF
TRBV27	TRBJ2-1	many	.	TGTGCCAGCAGTTTAACACCGTCCTACAATGAGCAGTTCTTC	CASSLTPSYNEQFF
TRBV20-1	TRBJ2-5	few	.	TGCAGGAGCCCAGAGACCCAGTACTTC	CRSPETQYF
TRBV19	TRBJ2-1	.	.	TGTGCCAGTAGCCCCCGCGGAGGGACCTTTTACAATGAGCAGTTCTTC	CASSPRGGTFYNEQFF
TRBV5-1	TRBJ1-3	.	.	TGCGCCAGCAGCTTGGGTACCAGCCCGAGAGACACCATATATTTT	CASSLGTSPRDTIYF
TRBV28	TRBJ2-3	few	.	TGTGCCAGCAGTTTCCTCGCAGGGGCGCAGTATTTT	CASSFLAGAQYF
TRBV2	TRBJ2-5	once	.	TGTGCCAGCACCCCCAGACGAGAGACCCAGTACTTC	CASTPRRETQYF
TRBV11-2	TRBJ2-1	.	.	TGTGCCAGCAGCCCCGTCGGAGGGGTCTGGGTGGATTACAATGAGCAGTTCTTC	CASSPVGGVWVDYNEQFF
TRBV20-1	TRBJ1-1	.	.	TGCAGTGCTAGAGTTCTGGGACATATGAACACTGAAGCTTTCTTT	CSARVLGHMNTEAFF
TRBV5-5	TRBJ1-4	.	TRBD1	TGTGCCAGCAGCGCGGGACAGCTTAATGAAAAACTGTTTTTT	CASSAGQLNEKLFF
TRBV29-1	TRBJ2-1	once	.	TGCAGCGTTGTTCAACGGGACCACGGATACAATGAGCAGTTCTTC	CSVVQRDHGYNEQFF
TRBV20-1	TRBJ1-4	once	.	TGCAGTGCTAGAGATGCCGGGAATGAAAAACTGTTTTTT	CSARDAGNEKLFF
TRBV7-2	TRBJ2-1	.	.	TGTGCCAGCAGCTTAGGTCTCCGCGGGGAACAGTTCTTC	CASSLGLRGEQFF
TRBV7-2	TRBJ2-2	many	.	TGTGCCAGCAGCTTAGCGCGAATTGACACCGGGGAGCTGTTTTTT	CASSLARIDTGELFF
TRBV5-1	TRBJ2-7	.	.	TGCGCCAGCAGCTTGGGACAGGCGACCTACGAGCAGTACTTC	CASSLGQATYEQYF
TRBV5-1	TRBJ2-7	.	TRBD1	TGCGCCAGCAGCTCCGGACAGGGCGAGCAGTACTTC	CASSSGQGEQYF
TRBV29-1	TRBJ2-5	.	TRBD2	TGCAGCGTGGGGGGGGAGAACCAAGAGACCCAGTACTTC	CSVGGENQETQYF